This T cell receptor beta chain was captured by sequencing in a study of tumor T cells in aggressive B-cell lymphoma. Sequencing used immunoSEQ multiplex PCR; TCRdb keeps in-frame clones, though not all of them. The data show roughly 1,800 clones, approximately 95% seen once. The TCR comes from an adult with diffuse large B cell lymphoma. The sample consisted of tumor tissue.

CDR3 DNA sequence: TGTGCCAGCAGCTTAAGGCTAGCGGGAGGCCAAACTGGGGGGGAGACCCAGTACTTC. This translates into CASSLRLAGGQTGGETQYF. This chain links TRBV7-9 with TRBJ2-5; 11 bases agree with TRBD2. The J segment lost 5 bases and the V segment lost 2 bases, leaving 16 bases of the junction unmatched. From germline, CDR1 is SEHNR and CDR2 FQNEAQ (reference sequence). This CDR3 comprises 19 residues.